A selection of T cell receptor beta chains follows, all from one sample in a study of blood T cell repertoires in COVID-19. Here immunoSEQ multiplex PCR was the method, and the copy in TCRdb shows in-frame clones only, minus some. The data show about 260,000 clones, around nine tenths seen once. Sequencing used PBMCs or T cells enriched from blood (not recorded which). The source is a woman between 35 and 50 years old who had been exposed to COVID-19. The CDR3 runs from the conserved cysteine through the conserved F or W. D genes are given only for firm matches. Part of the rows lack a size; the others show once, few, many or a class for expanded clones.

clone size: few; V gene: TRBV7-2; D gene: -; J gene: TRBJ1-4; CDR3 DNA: TGTGCCAGCAGCGCCCTGACAGGCATTACGGGTGAAAAACTGTTTTTT; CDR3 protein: CASSALTGITGEKLFF
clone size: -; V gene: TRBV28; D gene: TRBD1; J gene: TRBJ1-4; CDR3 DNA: TGTGCCAGCAGTCCGGGACAGGGGGCGACAACTAATGAAAAACTGTTTTTT; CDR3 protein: CASSPGQGATTNEKLFF
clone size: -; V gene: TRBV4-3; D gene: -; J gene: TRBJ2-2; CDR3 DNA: TGCGCCAGCAGCCCCTCTGGCGGAGCGAACACCGGGGAGCTGTTTTTT; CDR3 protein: CASSPSGGANTGELFF
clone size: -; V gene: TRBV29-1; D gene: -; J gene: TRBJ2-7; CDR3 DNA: TGCAGCGTTGAGTCGGACACCCACGAGCAGTACTTC; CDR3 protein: CSVESDTHEQYF
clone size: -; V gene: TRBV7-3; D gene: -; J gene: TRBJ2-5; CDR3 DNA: TGTGCCAGCAGCTTAGTAGCCCGTGTCGGGGAGACCCAGTACTTC; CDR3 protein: CASSLVARVGETQYF
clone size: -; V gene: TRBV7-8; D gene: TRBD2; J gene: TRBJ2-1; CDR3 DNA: TGTGCCAGCAGCCCGCAGCGGGGGGAATACAATGAGCAGTTCTTC; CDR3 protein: CASSPQRGEYNEQFF
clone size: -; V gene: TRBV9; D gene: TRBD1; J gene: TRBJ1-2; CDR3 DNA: TGTGCCAGCAGCGCGACAGGGCAACCTCTCAACTATGGCTACACCTTC; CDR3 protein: CASSATGQPLNYGYTF
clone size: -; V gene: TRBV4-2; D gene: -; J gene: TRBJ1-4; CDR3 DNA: TGTGCCAGCAGCCAACCCTCGCTCACCGGCGGGCTGTTTTTT; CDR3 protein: CASSQPSLTGGLFF
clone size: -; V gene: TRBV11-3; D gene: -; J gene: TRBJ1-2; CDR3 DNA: TGTGCCAGCAGCCCCCGACCCCTGGAGGGCTACACCTTC; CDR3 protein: CASSPRPLEGYTF
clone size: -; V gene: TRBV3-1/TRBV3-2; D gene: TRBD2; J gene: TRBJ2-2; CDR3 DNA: TGTGCCAGCAGCCAGGGACTAGCGGGAGTAGGACAAGGGGAGCTGTTTTTT; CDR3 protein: CASSQGLAGVGQGELFF
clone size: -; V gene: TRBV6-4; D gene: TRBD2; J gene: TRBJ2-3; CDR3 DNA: TGTGCCAGCAGTGCCTCGGGACTAGCGGGGGTCCCCAGCCACAGCACAGATACGCAGTATTTT; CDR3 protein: CASSASGLAGVPSHSTDTQYF
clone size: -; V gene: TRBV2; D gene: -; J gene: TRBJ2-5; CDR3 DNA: TGTGCCAGCAGCCCCGTTGAGCGGCAAGAGACCCAGTACTTC; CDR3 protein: CASSPVERQETQYF
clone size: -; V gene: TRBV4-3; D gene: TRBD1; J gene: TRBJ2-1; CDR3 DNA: TGCGCCAGCAGCCACCCCCGGGACAGCTCCTACAATGAGCAGTTCTTC; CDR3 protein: CASSHPRDSSYNEQFF
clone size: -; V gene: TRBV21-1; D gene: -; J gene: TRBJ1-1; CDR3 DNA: TGTGCTCGGGAGAAGTCGAACACTGAAGCTTTCTTT; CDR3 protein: CAREKSNTEAFF
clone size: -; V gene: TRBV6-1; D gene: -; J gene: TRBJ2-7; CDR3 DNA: TGTGCCAGCAGTGAAAATCTGAGCTCCTACGAGCAGTACTTC; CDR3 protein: CASSENLSSYEQYF
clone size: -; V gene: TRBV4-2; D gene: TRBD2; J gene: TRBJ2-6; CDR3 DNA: TGTGCCAGCAGCCAAGATCCGCTAGCGGGAGGGCCTATCTCTGGGGCCAACGTCCTGACTTTC; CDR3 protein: CASSQDPLAGGPISGANVLTF
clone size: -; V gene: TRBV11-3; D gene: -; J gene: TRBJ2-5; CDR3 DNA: TGTGCCAGCAGCCCGACGGGAGAGACCCAGTACTTC; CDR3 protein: CASSPTGETQYF
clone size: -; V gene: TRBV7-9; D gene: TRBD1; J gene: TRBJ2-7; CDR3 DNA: TGTGCCAGCAGCTTGAGGGGTGGACAGGGTAATCTGTTGGGGGAGCAGTACTTC; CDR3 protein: CASSLRGGQGNLLGEQYF
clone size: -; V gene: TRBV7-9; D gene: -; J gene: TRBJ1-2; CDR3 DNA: TGTGCCAGCAGCTCTCAGGGGAAGGTCAACTATGGCTACACCTTC; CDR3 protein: CASSSQGKVNYGYTF
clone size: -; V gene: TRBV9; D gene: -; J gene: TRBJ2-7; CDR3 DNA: TGTGCCAGCAGCCCCGGGGGTTACCAGCCCTACGAGCAGTACTTC; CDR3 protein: CASSPGGYQPYEQYF
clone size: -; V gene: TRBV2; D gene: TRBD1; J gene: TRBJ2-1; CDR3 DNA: TGTGCCAGGGGGACGGGGACAGGGGGATGGAATGAGCAGTTCTTC; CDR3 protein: CARGTGTGGWNEQFF
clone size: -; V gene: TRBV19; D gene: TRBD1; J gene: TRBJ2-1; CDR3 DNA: TGTGCCAGTAGGCCACAGGGGGCCGATGAGCAGTTCTTC; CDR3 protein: CASRPQGADEQFF
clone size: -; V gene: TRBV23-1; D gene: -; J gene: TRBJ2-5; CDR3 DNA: TGCGCCAGCAGTCAATCGGGACAATGGTCCCAAGAGACCCAGTACTTC; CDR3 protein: CASSQSGQWSQETQYF
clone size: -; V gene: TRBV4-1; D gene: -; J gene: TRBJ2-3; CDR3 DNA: TGCGCCAGCAGCCGGATAGGAGGGGCTCGGACAGATACGCAGTATTTT; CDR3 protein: CASSRIGGARTDTQYF
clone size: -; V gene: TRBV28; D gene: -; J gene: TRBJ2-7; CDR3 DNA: TGTGCCACCAGGGAGAGATACGAGCAGTACTTC; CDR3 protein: CATRERYEQYF
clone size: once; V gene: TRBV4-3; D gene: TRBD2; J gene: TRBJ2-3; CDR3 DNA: TGCGCCAGCAGCCAAGGGGGGACTATCGCAGATACGCAGTATTTT; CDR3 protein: CASSQGGTIADTQYF
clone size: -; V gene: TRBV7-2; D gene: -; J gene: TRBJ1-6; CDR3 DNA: TGTGCCAGCAGCTTAGCGCGGGAGTCACCCCTCCACTTT; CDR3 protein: CASSLARESPLHF
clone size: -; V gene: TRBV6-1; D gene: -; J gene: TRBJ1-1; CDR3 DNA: TGTGCCAGCACCCGTGGGGGGGGCACTGAAGCTTTCTTT; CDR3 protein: CASTRGGGTEAFF
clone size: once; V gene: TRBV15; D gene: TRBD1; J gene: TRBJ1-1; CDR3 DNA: TGTGCCACCAGCAGAGCTGGGACAGGGGCCACTGAAGCTTTCTTT; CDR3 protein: CATSRAGTGATEAFF
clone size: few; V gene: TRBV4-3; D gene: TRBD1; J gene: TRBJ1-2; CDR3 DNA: TGCGCCAGCAGCCAAGATGACGTGGTCTGGAAACAGGGGGGCTACACCTTC; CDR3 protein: CASSQDDVVWKQGGYTF
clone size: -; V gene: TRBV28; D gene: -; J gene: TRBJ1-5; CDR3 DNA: TGTGCCAGCAGTCCGGGGACATCGAATCAGCCCCAGCATTTT; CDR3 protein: CASSPGTSNQPQHF
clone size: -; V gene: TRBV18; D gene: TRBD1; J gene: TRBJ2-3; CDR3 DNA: TGTGCCAGCTCACTCGGGACAGGGGGAACAGATACGCAGTATTTT; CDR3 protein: CASSLGTGGTDTQYF
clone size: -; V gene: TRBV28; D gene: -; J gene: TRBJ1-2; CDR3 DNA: TGTGCCAGCAGTTTTCACGACGCGCGGCACTTTTATGGCTACACCTTC; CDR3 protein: CASSFHDARHFYGYTF
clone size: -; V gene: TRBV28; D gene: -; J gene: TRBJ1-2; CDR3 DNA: TGTGCCAGCAGTTTGAGAGACACCTTTTTTTATGGCTACACCTTC; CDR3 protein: CASSLRDTFFYGYTF
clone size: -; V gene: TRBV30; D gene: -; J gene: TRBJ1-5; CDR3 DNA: TGTGCCTGGACAGAAGATTATAGCAATCAGCCCCAGCATTTT; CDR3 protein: CAWTEDYSNQPQHF
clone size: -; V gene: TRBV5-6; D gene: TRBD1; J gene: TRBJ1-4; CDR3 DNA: TGTGCCAGCAGTAAGGGACAGGGGATTTTACTTTTT; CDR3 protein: CASSKGQGILLF
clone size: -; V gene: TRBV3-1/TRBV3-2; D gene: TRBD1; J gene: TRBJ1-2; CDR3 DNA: TGTGCCAGCAGCTCCTTTTCGGGACAGGGGAATGGCTACACCTTC; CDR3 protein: CASSSFSGQGNGYTF
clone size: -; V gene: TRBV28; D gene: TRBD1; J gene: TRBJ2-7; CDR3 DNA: TGTGCCAGCAGGCCGGGGACAGGGTTGAACGAGCAGTACTTC; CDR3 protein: CASRPGTGLNEQYF
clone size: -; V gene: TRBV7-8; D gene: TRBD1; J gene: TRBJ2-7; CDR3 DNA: TGTGCCAGCAGCCCCAGGACAGGGGCGTACGAGCAGTACTTC; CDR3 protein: CASSPRTGAYEQYF
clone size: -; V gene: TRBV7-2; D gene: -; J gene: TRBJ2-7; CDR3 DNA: TGTGCCAGCAGCTTTGAAACAGGGATCTACGAGCAGTACTTC; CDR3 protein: CASSFETGIYEQYF
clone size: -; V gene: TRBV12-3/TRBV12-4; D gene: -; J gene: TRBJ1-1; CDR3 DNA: TGTGCCAGCACCTCCAGCCGACTCACTGAAGCTTTCTTT; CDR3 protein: CASTSSRLTEAFF
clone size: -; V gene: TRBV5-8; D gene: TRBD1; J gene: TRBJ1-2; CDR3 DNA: TGTGCCAGCAGCTGGGGGCGGACAGGGAACTATGGCTACACCTTC; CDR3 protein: CASSWGRTGNYGYTF
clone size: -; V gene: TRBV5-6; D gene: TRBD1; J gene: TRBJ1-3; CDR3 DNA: TGTGCCAGCAGCTTGAAGGGACAGAGCTCTGGAAACACCATATATTTT; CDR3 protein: CASSLKGQSSGNTIYF
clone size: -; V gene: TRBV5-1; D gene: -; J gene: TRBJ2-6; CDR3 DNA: TGCGCCAGCAGCGGACATCCGAGCTCTGGGGCCAACGTCCTGACTTTC; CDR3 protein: CASSGHPSSGANVLTF
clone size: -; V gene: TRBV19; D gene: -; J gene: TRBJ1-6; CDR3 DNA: TGTGCCAGTAGTATCGGGTCAGCGGCTTCACCCCTCCACTTT; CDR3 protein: CASSIGSAASPLHF
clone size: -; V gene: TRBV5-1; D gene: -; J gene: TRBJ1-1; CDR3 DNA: TGCGCCAGCAGCTTGGAGGCAGTTCGTTTTAGCGACACTGAAGCTTTCTTT; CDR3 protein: CASSLEAVRFSDTEAFF
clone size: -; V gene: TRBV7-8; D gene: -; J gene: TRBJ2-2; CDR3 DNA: TGTGCCAGCAGCCCTCTAAGCGGTGGGGACACCGGGGAGCTGTTTTTT; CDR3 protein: CASSPLSGGDTGELFF
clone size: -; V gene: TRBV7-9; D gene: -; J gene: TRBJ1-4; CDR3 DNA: TGTGCCAGCAGCTTTGAGGCCTTCCCCGAAAAACTGTTTTTT; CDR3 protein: CASSFEAFPEKLFF
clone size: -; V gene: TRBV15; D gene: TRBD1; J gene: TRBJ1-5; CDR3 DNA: TGTGCCACCAGCAGAAGGACAGGGGATAGCAATCAGCCCCAGCATTTT; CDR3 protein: CATSRRTGDSNQPQHF
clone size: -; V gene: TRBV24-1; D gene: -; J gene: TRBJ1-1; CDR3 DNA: TGTGCCACCAGCCACGACCCCGGGGGGGAAGCTTTCTTT; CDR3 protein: CATSHDPGGEAFF
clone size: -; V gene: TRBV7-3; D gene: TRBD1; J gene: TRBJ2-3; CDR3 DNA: TGTGCCAGCGCCGAGACAGGGCCCAGGGATACGCAGTATTTT; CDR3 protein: CASAETGPRDTQYF
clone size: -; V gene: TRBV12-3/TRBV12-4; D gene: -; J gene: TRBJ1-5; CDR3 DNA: TGTGCCAGCAGGGACACCAATCAGCCCCAGCATTTT; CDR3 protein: CASRDTNQPQHF
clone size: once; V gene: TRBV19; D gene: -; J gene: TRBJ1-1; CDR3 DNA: TGTGCCAGTAGTATCGCTTCGCAGGGGACGGTTTTGTACACTGAAGCTTTCTTT; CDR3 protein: CASSIASQGTVLYTEAFF
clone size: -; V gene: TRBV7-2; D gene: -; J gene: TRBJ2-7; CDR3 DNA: TGTGCCAGCAGACCTAACGGGGGATACGAGCAGTACTTC; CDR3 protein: CASRPNGGYEQYF
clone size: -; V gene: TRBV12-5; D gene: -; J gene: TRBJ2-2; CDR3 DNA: TGTGCTAGTGGTTTGGTAGAAACTGTGCTGGCCGGGGAGCTGTTTTTT; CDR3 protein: CASGLVETVLAGELFF
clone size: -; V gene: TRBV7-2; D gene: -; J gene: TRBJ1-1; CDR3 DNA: TGTGCCAGCAGCTTAGCCGGGACATTGGGCACTGAAGCTTTCTTT; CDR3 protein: CASSLAGTLGTEAFF
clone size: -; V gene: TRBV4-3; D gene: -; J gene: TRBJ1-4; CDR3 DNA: TGCGCCAGCAGCCAAGAGAGGGAGGGGATGAGTGAAAAACTGTTTTTT; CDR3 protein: CASSQEREGMSEKLFF
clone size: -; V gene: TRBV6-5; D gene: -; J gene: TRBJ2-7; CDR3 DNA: TGTGCCAGCAGTTACGACTCCAGTAGCTACGAGCAGTACTTC; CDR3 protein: CASSYDSSSYEQYF
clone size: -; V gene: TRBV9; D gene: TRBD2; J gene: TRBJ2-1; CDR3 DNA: TGTGCCAGCAGCGTAGGACTAGCGGGGCTTTCCTACAATGAGCAGTTCTTC; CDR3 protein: CASSVGLAGLSYNEQFF